This T cell receptor (beta chain) was identified in a study of cytomegalovirus exposure and HLA in healthy donors. 13 Jbeta primers and 60 Vbeta primers were used for the PCR. This table comes from immunoSEQ multiplex PCR, and its TCRdb copy is limited to in-frame clones, with some not included. The data contain 180,000 or so clones, roughly 75% of them singletons. Study-wide findings and caveats: Sequencing had likely introduced a cluster of highly shared sequence variants as an artifact.

About this clone: Its cognate antigen is unknown.

Sample: PBMCs. The sequence came from a woman aged 40 to 50 in good health and CMV-seropositive.

The CDR3 DNA is TGTGCCAGCAGTCGACAGGGAAAAAGGGAGACCCAGTACTTC. Its translation: CASSRQGKRETQYF. The rearrangement links TRBV2 to TRBJ2-5; 7 nucleotides line up with TRBD1. V lost 5 bases, J lost 5 bases, and 8 bases stayed unmatched. Per the germline V gene, CDR1 is SNHLY and CDR2 is FYNNEI. CDR3 length: 14 residues.